This T cell receptor beta chain is from a study of shared clonotypes between healthy human individuals. CD8 cells regarded as naive lacked CD45RO, were positively chosen for CCR7, and omitted terminally differentiated effector memory CD45RA+ cells. Each donor was a Caucasian adult residing in Nashville, Tennessee. The V gene's germline CDR1 is SQVTM and CDR2 ANQGSEA. The length of the CDR3 is 13 residues. With 5 bases removed from V and 1 base from J, the gap between germline ends came to 11 bases. TCRdb's table, derived via immunoSEQ multiplex PCR, lists solely in-frame clones and lacks some. The table records under 850,000 clones, more than 85% of them present only once.

The specimen sequenced was naive CD8+ T cells sorted from blood. The chain recombines TRBV29-1 with TRBJ1-1; D gene unclear. The receptor was derived from a man aged 25-40 years in good health. CDR3 loop: CSVLRSSNTEAFF. The DNA of the CDR3 is TGCAGCGTTCTCAGATCATCGAACACTGAAGCTTTCTTT.